Listed below are T cell receptor beta chains from one sample, sequenced in a study of blood T cell repertoires in COVID-19. Repertoires were generated with immunoSEQ multiplex PCR, while TCRdb's copy carries only in-frame clones and drops some. This table has approximately 290,000 clones, roughly 89% appearing once. Input material: peripheral blood. These receptors all stem from a woman in her 30s with COVID-19, enrolled during active disease. CDR3s include the opening cysteine and the closing phenylalanine or tryptophan.

V gene: TRBV9
J gene: TRBJ2-3
CDR3 protein: CASSVDRRGGWADTQYF

V gene: TRBV5-1
J gene: TRBJ1-1
CDR3 protein: CASSRQTGMNTEAFF

V gene: TRBV3-1/TRBV3-2
J gene: TRBJ1-6
CDR3 protein: CASSQGGTGRSPLHF

V gene: TRBV11-2
J gene: TRBJ1-2
CDR3 protein: CASSLTQVRGYTF

V gene: TRBV9
J gene: TRBJ1-1
CDR3 protein: CASSTRTGEAFF

V gene: TRBV27
J gene: TRBJ1-6
CDR3 protein: CASSLGQGNSPLHF

V gene: TRBV19
J gene: TRBJ2-7
CDR3 protein: CASSRLTPPGQDPYEQYF

V gene: TRBV5-4
J gene: TRBJ2-4
CDR3 protein: CASSSGTSVNIQYF

V gene: TRBV27
J gene: TRBJ2-3
CDR3 protein: CASSAGGYTDTQYF

V gene: TRBV10-3
J gene: TRBJ1-5
CDR3 protein: CAISDPGTGGDQPQHF

V gene: TRBV7-9
J gene: TRBJ1-5
CDR3 protein: CASSQSRGVVQDNQPQHF

V gene: TRBV4-1
J gene: TRBJ2-1
CDR3 protein: CASSPLGAVNNEQFF

V gene: TRBV28
J gene: TRBJ2-7
CDR3 protein: CASSLRALRPGGPTNYYEQYF

V gene: TRBV7-2
J gene: TRBJ1-6
CDR3 protein: CASSSRQGRYNSPLHF

V gene: TRBV30
J gene: TRBJ2-7
CDR3 protein: CAWGARTYEQYF

V gene: TRBV14
J gene: TRBJ1-6
CDR3 protein: CASSPLRYTGTGGSPLHF

V gene: TRBV19
J gene: TRBJ1-1
CDR3 protein: CASGSGTYNTEAFF

V gene: TRBV5-1
J gene: TRBJ2-5
CDR3 protein: CASSRVIQETQYF

V gene: TRBV28
J gene: TRBJ1-3
CDR3 protein: CASNDRGSGNTIYF

V gene: TRBV9
J gene: TRBJ2-7
CDR3 protein: CASSVGGGDEQYF

V gene: TRBV15
J gene: TRBJ2-7
CDR3 protein: CATSSSPGTGMYEQYF

V gene: TRBV7-9
J gene: TRBJ1-4
CDR3 protein: CASSLGQGVEKLFF

V gene: TRBV5-4
J gene: TRBJ1-5
CDR3 protein: CASSYQGGQPQHF

V gene: TRBV19
J gene: TRBJ2-1
CDR3 protein: CASSMGSSYNEQFF

V gene: TRBV19
J gene: TRBJ1-2
CDR3 protein: CASSNRRGSGYTF

V gene: TRBV5-5
J gene: TRBJ2-3
CDR3 protein: CASSFAGTLNTQYF

V gene: TRBV10-3
J gene: TRBJ1-2
CDR3 protein: CAIGGTGNGYGYTF

V gene: TRBV12-3/TRBV12-4
J gene: TRBJ1-2
CDR3 protein: CASSFSVMTTTF

V gene: TRBV28
J gene: TRBJ2-3
CDR3 protein: CASSLARAGTDTQYF

V gene: TRBV7-9
J gene: TRBJ1-2
CDR3 protein: CASSYGTVGYTF

V gene: TRBV10-3
J gene: TRBJ2-3
CDR3 protein: CAISPSEASTDTQYF

V gene: TRBV6-7
J gene: TRBJ1-5
CDR3 protein: CATFGRTYSNQPQHF

V gene: TRBV10-2
J gene: TRBJ2-1
CDR3 protein: CASSEGIWGQWNEQFF

V gene: TRBV30
J gene: TRBJ2-7
CDR3 protein: CAWRESAYEQYF

V gene: TRBV30
J gene: TRBJ1-6
CDR3 protein: CAWKRADNSPLHF

V gene: TRBV29-1
J gene: TRBJ1-2
CDR3 protein: CSAGTGLGYGYTF

V gene: TRBV6-5
J gene: TRBJ2-5
CDR3 protein: CASSSNPRGGEETQYF

V gene: TRBV6-5
J gene: TRBJ1-2
CDR3 protein: CASSSTRTVDGYTF

V gene: TRBV19
J gene: TRBJ2-4
CDR3 protein: CAIKLAKNIQYF

V gene: TRBV29-1
J gene: TRBJ1-1
CDR3 protein: CSVAVGGSGEAFF

V gene: TRBV20-1
J gene: TRBJ1-1
CDR3 protein: CSASWSTEAFF

V gene: TRBV11-2
J gene: TRBJ2-7
CDR3 protein: CASSLRQVYEQYF

V gene: TRBV5-4
J gene: TRBJ2-1
CDR3 protein: CASSLYRLAGDNEQFF

V gene: TRBV3-1/TRBV3-2
J gene: TRBJ1-1
CDR3 protein: CASSQLSQTEAFF

V gene: TRBV21-1
J gene: TRBJ1-2
CDR3 protein: CASSGARNNYGYTF

V gene: TRBV5-1
J gene: TRBJ2-1
CDR3 protein: CASSPGTSGGYNEQFF

V gene: TRBV10-1
J gene: TRBJ2-1
CDR3 protein: CASRQDTTYNEQFF

V gene: TRBV11-2
J gene: TRBJ1-4
CDR3 protein: CASSRVRERNEKLFF

V gene: TRBV13
J gene: TRBJ1-4
CDR3 protein: CASSSWATTNEKLFF

V gene: TRBV4-1
J gene: TRBJ2-7
CDR3 protein: CASSQVRDRGYEQYF

V gene: TRBV9
J gene: TRBJ2-1
CDR3 protein: CASSVGTSGSYNEQFF

V gene: TRBV5-1
J gene: TRBJ1-5
CDR3 protein: CASSLGGYNQPQHF

V gene: TRBV6-2/TRBV6-3
J gene: TRBJ1-1
CDR3 protein: CASSYNPGPWSEAFF

V gene: TRBV5-1
J gene: TRBJ2-3
CDR3 protein: CASSLGADTQYF

V gene: TRBV7-2
J gene: TRBJ2-1
CDR3 protein: CASTLQGTSLLNEQFF

V gene: TRBV5-1
J gene: TRBJ2-2
CDR3 protein: CASSKEGLPGTGELFF

V gene: TRBV5-1
J gene: TRBJ2-5
CDR3 protein: CASSLDPGLGTQYF